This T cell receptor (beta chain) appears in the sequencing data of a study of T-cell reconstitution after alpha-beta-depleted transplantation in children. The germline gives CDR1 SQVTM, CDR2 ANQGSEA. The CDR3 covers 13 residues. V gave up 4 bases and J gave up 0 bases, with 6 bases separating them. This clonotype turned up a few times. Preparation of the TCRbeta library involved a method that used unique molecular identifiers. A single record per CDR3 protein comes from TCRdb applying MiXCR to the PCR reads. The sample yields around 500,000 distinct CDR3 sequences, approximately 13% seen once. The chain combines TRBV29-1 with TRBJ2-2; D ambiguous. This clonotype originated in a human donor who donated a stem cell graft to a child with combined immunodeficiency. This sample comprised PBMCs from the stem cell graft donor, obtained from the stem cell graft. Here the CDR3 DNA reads TGCAGCGTTGGAGCCTCGAACACCGGGGAGCTGTTTTTT. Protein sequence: CSVGASNTGELFF.